This T cell receptor beta chain stems from a study of blood T cell repertoires in COVID-19. Germline CDR1 reads SGHTA; CDR2 reads FQGNSA. The length of the CDR3 is 14 residues. The V end was cut by 4 bases, the J end by 2 bases, with 10 bases between. Here immunoSEQ multiplex PCR was the method, and the copy in TCRdb shows in-frame clones only, minus some. Of about 190,000 clones detected, around 73% appear once; the ten largest clones hold around 16%. All enrollees were about 18 to 89 years old and from fewer than 30 US areas. Participants were placed into cohorts based on the clinical history they reported. Symptom resolution, clearance, or two negative PCRs marked the recovered donors of Cohort 3.

The J gene is TRBJ2-3, the V gene TRBV7-2, with D tentatively TRBD1 (5 bases). This TCR came from a woman in her 50s who had recovered from COVID-19. The specimen sequenced was PBMCs or T cells enriched from blood (not recorded which). This CDR3 is CASSSQATTDTQYF. The CDR3 DNA is TGTGCCAGCAGCTCACAGGCGACCACAGATACGCAGTATTTT.